A selection of T cell receptor beta chains follows, all from one sample in a study of persistence of HIV-infected CD4 T cells. Data came from immunoSEQ multiplex PCR; TCRdb stores just in-frame clones and leaves some out. The data show more than 30,000 clones, around 80% seen once. No antigen has been assigned to these receptors. This sample comprised CD4+ T cells sorted from PBMCs after approximately 19-hour stimulation, obtained from a patient who received antiretroviral therapy. These receptors all come from an adult man with HIV who was CMV-seropositive. CDR3s include the opening cysteine and the closing phenylalanine or tryptophan. A D gene is named only where the DNA matches it firmly.

v_call: TRBV7-6
d_call: -
cdr3_aa: CASSLARGAYEQYF

v_call: TRBV12-5
d_call: TRBD2
cdr3_aa: CASGPPGRGAQQAVYNEQFF

v_call: TRBV5-1
d_call: -
cdr3_aa: CASSRTSNQPQHF

v_call: TRBV5-1
d_call: -
cdr3_aa: CASSFEGVYNSPLHF

v_call: TRBV10-3
d_call: TRBD2
cdr3_aa: CAISEGLEKTQYF

v_call: TRBV2
d_call: -
cdr3_aa: CASSESNTIYF

v_call: TRBV18
d_call: -
cdr3_aa: CASSPQGQNTEAFF

v_call: TRBV5-6
d_call: TRBD1
cdr3_aa: CASSLQGAYEQYF

v_call: TRBV25-1
d_call: -
cdr3_aa: CASSDPPPGPYFQPQHF

v_call: TRBV18
d_call: TRBD1
cdr3_aa: CASSPPTGRMGNIQYF

v_call: TRBV2
d_call: -
cdr3_aa: CASSDLNTEAFF

v_call: TRBV24-1
d_call: -
cdr3_aa: CATSDLDRPTYNEQFF

v_call: TRBV20-1
d_call: -
cdr3_aa: CSARDPDGYTF

v_call: TRBV6-5
d_call: -
cdr3_aa: CASSLRTESYGYTF

v_call: TRBV29-1
d_call: -
cdr3_aa: CSVGSGARGEKLFF

v_call: TRBV2
d_call: -
cdr3_aa: CASSEEGDYGYTF

v_call: TRBV5-3
d_call: -
cdr3_aa: CARSLQDPGHPYEQYF

v_call: TRBV28
d_call: TRBD1
cdr3_aa: CASSLRGRGLTEAFF

v_call: TRBV9
d_call: -
cdr3_aa: CASSVESAGNTIYF

v_call: TRBV5-6
d_call: TRBD1
cdr3_aa: CASSRRGTGGADTQYF